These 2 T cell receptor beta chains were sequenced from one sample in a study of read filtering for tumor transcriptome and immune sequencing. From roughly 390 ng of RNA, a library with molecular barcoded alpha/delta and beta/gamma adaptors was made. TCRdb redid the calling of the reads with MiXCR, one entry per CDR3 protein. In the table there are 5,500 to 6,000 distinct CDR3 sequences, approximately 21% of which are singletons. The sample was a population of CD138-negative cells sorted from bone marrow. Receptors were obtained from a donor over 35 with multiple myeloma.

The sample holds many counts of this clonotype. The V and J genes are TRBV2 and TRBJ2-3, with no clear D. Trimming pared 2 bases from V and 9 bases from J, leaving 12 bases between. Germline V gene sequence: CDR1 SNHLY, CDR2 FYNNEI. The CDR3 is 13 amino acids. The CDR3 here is CASSENALETQYF. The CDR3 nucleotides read TGTGCCAGCAGTGAAAACGCTCTAGAGACGCAGTATTTT. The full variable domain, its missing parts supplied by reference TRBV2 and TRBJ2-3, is EPEVTQTPSHQVTQMGQEVILRCVPISNHLYFYWYRQILGQKVEFLVSFYNNEISEKSEIFDDQFSVERPDGSNFTLKIRSTKLEDSAMYFCASSENALETQYFGPGTRLTVL.

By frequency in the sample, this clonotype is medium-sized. In DNA, the CDR3 is TGCAGCGTTGGGACTAGCGGGGCCTACAATGAGCAGTTCTTC. Its protein product is CSVGTSGAYNEQFF. The chain employs TRBV29-1 and TRBJ2-1; 12 bases match TRBD2. Germline values: CDR1 SQVTM, CDR2 ANQGSEA. CDR3 size: 14 residues. The junction had 0 bases not matched to a gene; V was cut back by 4 bases and J by 2 bases.